This T cell receptor (beta chain) was sequenced for a study of early T cells in non-severe SARS-CoV-2 infection. At least ten counts were recorded for this clonotype. Its antigen is not known. Study-wide points: Matching with VDJdb favored anti-spike CD8 responses (missing private and CD4 specificities).

TCRdb reprocessed the 5' RACE reads with MiXCR, giving one entry per CDR3 protein. The profile shows roughly 60,000 distinct CDR3 sequences, about 7.1% of them singletons. The V end lost 4 bases, the J end lost 3 bases, and 7 bases lay between the germline ends. This CDR3 spans 12 amino acids. Germline values: CDR1 PRHDT, CDR2 FYEKMQ (reference sequence). V is TRBV13 and J is TRBJ2-7; D gene uncertain. The receptor was isolated from an adult who was a healthcare worker with PCR-confirmed SARS-CoV-2 infection or an uninfected control (not recorded which). The starting material was whole blood, obtained at baseline. CDR3 nucleotide sequence: TGTGCCAGCAGCTCCGCCCACTACGAGCAGTACTTC. Translation: CASSSAHYEQYF.